Below, 7 T cell receptor beta chains from the same sample are listed, as sequenced in a study of T cell responses to AZD1222 COVID-19 vaccine. Some clones are missing from TCRdb's copy, which holds only in-frame ones; the method was immunoSEQ multiplex PCR. The sample has over 130,000 clones; approximately 90% are singletons. Sequences were derived from peripheral blood, sampled 28 days after the second AZD1222 dose. Source of these receptors: an adult who received the AZD1222 COVID-19 vaccine.

This chain uses TRBV4-1 with TRBJ2-7; 7 positions match TRBD1. J lost 6 bases, V lost 0 bases, and 8 bases had no gene match. The CDR3 has 15 amino acids. The germline V gene encodes CDR1 MGHRA and CDR2 YSYEKL. The CDR3 DNA reads TGCGCCAGCAGCCAAGACGAAAGACAGGGCGGCGAGCAGTACTTC. Translation gives CASSQDERQGGEQYF.

This chain joins TRBV9 and TRBJ2-1; 9 nucleotides match TRBD1. Germline assignment: CDR1 SGDLS and CDR2 YYNGEE. This CDR3 contains 15 residues. The junction had 10 bases not matched to a gene; V was cut back by 3 bases and J by 9 bases. CDR3 loop: CASSARGTGPIEQFF. The DNA for the CDR3 is TGTGCCAGCAGCGCTCGCGGGACAGGGCCAATTGAGCAGTTCTTC. The whole variable domain, filled in from reference TRBV9 and TRBJ2-1, reads DSGVTQTPKHLITATGQRVTLRCSPRSGDLSVYWYQQSLDQGLQFLIQYYNGEERAKGNILERFSAQQFPDLHSELNLSSLELGDSALYFCASSARGTGPIEQFFGPGTRLTVL.

J is TRBJ1-1 and V is TRBV27, with 7 bases identical to TRBD1. CDR3 length: 11 residues. V shed 5 bases and J 8 bases; nucleotides not matched to a gene: 2. Germline lookup yields CDR1 MNHEY and CDR2 SMNVEV (reference sequence). The CDR3 coding sequence is TGTGCCAGCAGTCTGGGACAGGAAGCTTTCTTT. It codes for CASSLGQEAFF.

About this clone itself: The junction departs from the called germline gene at one end, perhaps through a read error. The gene calls are TRBV23-1 and TRBJ1-2; D not resolved. TRBV23-1 qualifies as an ORF whose function is uncertain. The CDR3 length is 11 residues. This CDR3 reads CASSQSTPRSF. CDR3 coding DNA: TGCGCCAGCAGTCAATCGACCCCACGGTCCTTC.

The gene calls are TRBV7-2 and TRBJ2-5, with 16 bases identical to TRBD2. Losses at the gene ends were 4 bases for V and 7 bases for J; bases not matched to a gene: 9. CDR3 length equals 17 residues. Per the germline V gene, CDR1 is SGHTA and CDR2 is FQGNSA. The DNA of the CDR3 is TGTGCCAGCAGCTCCGGGACTAGCGGGGGGGCCTGGGGGACCCAGTACTTC. Amino acid sequence: CASSSGTSGGAWGTQYF. Complete variable domain (other parts from reference TRBV7-2 and TRBJ2-5): GAGVSQSPSNKVTEKGKDVELRCDPISGHTALYWYRQSLGQGLEFLIYFQGNSAPDKSGLPSDRFSAERTGGSVSTLTIQRTQQEDSAVYLCASSSGTSGGAWGTQYFGPGTRLLVL.

This chain connects TRBV11-3 to TRBJ1-2; D is ambiguous. Germline CDR1 and CDR2: SGHNT and YENEEA. Trimming left V 3 bases short and J 7 bases short, with 12 bases between. The CDR3 runs 13 residues. CDR3 bases: TGTGCCAGCAGCTTCCCATCAGGAGCTGGCTACACCTTC. As protein: CASSFPSGAGYTF.

This clone was observed a single time. The chain is built from TRBV3-1 (or the pseudogene TRBV3-2) and TRBJ2-2; D might be TRBD2 (5 bases). CDR1 is LGHDT and CDR2 is YNNKEL in the germline V gene (reference sequence). This CDR3 comprises 13 residues. Trimming cost V 3 bases and J 5 bases, with 7 bases left between them. CDR3 protein: CASSQRVTGELFF. The CDR3 bases are TGTGCCAGCAGCCAGAGGGTTACCGGGGAGCTGTTTTTT.